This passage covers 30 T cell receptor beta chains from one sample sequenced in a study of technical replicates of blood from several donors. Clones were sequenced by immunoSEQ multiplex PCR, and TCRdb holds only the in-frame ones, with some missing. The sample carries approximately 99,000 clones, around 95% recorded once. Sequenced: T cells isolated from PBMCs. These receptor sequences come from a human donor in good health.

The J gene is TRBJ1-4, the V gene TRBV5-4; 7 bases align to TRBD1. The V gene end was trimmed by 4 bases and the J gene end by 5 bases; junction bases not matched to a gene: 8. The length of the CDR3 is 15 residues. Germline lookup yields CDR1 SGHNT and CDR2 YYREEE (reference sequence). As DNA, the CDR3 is TGTGCCAGCAGCCTAGGACAGGACGGGAATGAAAAACTGTTTTTT. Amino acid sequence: CASSLGQDGNEKLFF.

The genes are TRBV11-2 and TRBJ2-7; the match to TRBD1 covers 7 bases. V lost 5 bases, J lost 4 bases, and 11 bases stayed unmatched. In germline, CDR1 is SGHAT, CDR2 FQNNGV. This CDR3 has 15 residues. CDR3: CASSQNEGARYEQYF. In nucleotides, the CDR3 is TGTGCCAGCAGCCAGAATGAGGGGGCGAGGTACGAGCAGTACTTC. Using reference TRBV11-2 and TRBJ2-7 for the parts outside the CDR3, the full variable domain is EAGVAQSPRYKIIEKRQSVAFWCNPISGHATLYWYQQILGQGPKLLIQFQNNGVVDDSQLPKDRFSAERLKGVDSTLKIQPAKLEDSAVYLCASSQNEGARYEQYFGPGTRLTVT.

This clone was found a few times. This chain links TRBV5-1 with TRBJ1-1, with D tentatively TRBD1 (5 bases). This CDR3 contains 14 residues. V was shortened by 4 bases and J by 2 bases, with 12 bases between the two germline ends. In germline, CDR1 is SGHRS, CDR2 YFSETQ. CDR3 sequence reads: CASSLWTLNTEAFF. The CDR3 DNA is TGCGCCAGCAGCCTATGGACACTAAACACTGAAGCTTTCTTT.

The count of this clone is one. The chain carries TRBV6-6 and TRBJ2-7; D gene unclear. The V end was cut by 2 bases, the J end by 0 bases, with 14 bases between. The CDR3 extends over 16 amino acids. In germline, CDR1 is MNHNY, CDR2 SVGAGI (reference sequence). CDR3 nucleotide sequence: TGTGCCAGCAGTTACCCCCGTGAGAAGTCCTCCTACGAGCAGTACTTC. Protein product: CASSYPREKSSYEQYF.

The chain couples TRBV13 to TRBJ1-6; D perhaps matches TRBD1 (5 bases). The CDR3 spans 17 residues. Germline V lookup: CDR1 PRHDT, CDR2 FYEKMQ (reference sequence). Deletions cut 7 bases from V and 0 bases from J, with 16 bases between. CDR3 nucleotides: TGTGCCAGCACCGTGTGGGGGGAGAGCTCCTATAATTCACCCCTCCACTTT. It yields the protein CASTVWGESSYNSPLHF.

CDR3 sequence: CASSLSPTGYGYTF. DNA of the CDR3: TGTGCCAGCAGTTTATCGCCGACAGGCTATGGCTACACCTTC. The rearrangement uses TRBV27 and TRBJ1-2; weak D call: TRBD1 (6 bases). V lost 0 bases, J lost 4 bases, and 9 bases lay in between. This CDR3 region has 14 residues. Germline assignment: CDR1 MNHEY and CDR2 SMNVEV (reference sequence).

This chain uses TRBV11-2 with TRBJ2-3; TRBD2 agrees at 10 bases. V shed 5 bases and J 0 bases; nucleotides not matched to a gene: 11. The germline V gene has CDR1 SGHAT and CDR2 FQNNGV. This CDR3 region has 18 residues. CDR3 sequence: CASSASGTSVSSTDTQYF. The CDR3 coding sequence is TGTGCCAGCAGCGCATCCGGGACTAGCGTATCCAGCACAGATACGCAGTATTTT. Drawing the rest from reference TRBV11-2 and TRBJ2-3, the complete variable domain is EAGVAQSPRYKIIEKRQSVAFWCNPISGHATLYWYQQILGQGPKLLIQFQNNGVVDDSQLPKDRFSAERLKGVDSTLKIQPAKLEDSAVYLCASSASGTSVSSTDTQYFGPGTRLTVL.

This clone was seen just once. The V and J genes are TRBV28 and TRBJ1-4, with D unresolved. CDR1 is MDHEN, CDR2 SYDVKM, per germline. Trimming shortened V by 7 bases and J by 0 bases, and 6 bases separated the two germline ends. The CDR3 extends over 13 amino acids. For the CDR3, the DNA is TGTGCCAGCACCCTACCAACTAATGAAAAACTGTTTTTT. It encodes CASTLPTNEKLFF. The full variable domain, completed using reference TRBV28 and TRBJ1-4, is DVKVTQSSRYLVKRTGEKVFLECVQDMDHENMFWYRQDPGLGLRLIYFSYDVKMKEKGDIPEGYSVSREKKERFSLILESASTNQTSMYLCASTLPTNEKLFFGSGTQLSVL.

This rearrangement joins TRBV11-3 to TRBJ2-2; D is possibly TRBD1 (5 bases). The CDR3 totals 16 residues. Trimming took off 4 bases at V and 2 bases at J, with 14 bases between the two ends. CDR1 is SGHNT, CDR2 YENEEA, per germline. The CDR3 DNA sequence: TGTGCCAGCAGCTCATGGACACTCAACAACACCGGGGAGCTGTTTTTT. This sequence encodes CASSSWTLNNTGELFF.

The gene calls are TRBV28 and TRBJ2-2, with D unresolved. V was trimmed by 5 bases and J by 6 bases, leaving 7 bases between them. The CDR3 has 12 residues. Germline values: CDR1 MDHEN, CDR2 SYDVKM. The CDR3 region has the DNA TGTGCCAGCAGTCCCCTATCCGGGGAGCTGTTTTTT. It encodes CASSPLSGELFF.

The DNA of the CDR3 is TGTGCCAGCAGCTTATCCCTCTCCTACGAGCAGTACTTC. It codes for CASSLSLSYEQYF. The chain combines TRBV11-2 with TRBJ2-7; unclear D gene. CDR1 and CDR2 from the germline V gene are SGHAT and FQNNGV. V lost 2 bases to trimming and J lost 0 bases, with 5 bases between them. This CDR3 has 13 residues. Looking up the rest from reference TRBV11-2 and TRBJ2-7 gives the full variable domain: EAGVAQSPRYKIIEKRQSVAFWCNPISGHATLYWYQQILGQGPKLLIQFQNNGVVDDSQLPKDRFSAERLKGVDSTLKIQPAKLEDSAVYLCASSLSLSYEQYFGPGTRLTVT.

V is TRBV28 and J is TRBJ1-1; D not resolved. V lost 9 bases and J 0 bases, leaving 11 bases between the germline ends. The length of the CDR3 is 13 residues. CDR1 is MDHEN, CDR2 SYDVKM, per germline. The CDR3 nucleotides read TGTGCCAGTAGGAACACTATGAACACTGAAGCTTTCTTT. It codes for CASRNTMNTEAFF.

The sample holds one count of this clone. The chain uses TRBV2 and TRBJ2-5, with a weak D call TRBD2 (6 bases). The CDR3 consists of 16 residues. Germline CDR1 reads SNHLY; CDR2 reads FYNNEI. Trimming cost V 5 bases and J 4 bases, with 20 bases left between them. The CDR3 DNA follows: TGTGCCAGCAGTCTCCGGGGGATTGGGGTTGGAGAGACCCAGTACTTC. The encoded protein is CASSLRGIGVGETQYF.

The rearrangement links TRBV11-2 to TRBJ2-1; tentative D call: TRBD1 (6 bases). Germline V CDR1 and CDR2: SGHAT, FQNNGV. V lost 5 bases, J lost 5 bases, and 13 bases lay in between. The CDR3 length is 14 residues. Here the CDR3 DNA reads TGTGCCAGCAGCCCCCCGGACAGAAACAATGAGCAGTTCTTC. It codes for CASSPPDRNNEQFF.

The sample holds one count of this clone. Here the CDR3 DNA reads TGCAGCGTGGAGCAGGGATACTCTGGAAACACCATATATTTT. Translation gives CSVEQGYSGNTIYF. The chain combines TRBV29-1 with TRBJ1-3; D perhaps matches TRBD1 (5 bases). Deletions cut 6 bases from V and 0 bases from J, with 12 bases between. The V gene's germline CDR1 is SQVTM and CDR2 ANQGSEA. The CDR3 sequence is 14 residues long.

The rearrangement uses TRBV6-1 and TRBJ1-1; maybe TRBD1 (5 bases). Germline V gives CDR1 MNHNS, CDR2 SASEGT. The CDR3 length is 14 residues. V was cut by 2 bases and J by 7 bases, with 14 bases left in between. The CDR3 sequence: CASSESTGAIEAFF. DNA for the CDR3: TGTGCCAGCAGTGAATCAACAGGCGCGATTGAAGCTTTCTTT.

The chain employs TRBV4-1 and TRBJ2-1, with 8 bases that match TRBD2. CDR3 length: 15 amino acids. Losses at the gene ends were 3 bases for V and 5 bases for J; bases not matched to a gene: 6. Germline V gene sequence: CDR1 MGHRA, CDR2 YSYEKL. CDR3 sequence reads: CASSQSGSNNNEQFF. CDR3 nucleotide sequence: TGCGCCAGCAGCCAGAGCGGGAGTAATAACAATGAGCAGTTCTTC.

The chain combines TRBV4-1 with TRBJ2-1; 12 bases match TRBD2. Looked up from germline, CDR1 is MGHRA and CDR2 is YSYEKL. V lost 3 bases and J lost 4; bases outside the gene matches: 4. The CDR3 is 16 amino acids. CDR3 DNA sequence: TGCGCCAGCAGCCACACCCTAGCGGGAGGGTACAATGAGCAGTTCTTC. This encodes CASSHTLAGGYNEQFF.

In DNA form, the CDR3 reads TGTGCCAGTAGTATGGGACAGGGGGCAGGTGGCTACACCTTC. Encoded protein: CASSMGQGAGGYTF. This chain joins TRBV19 and TRBJ1-2; 12 bases fit TRBD1. The CDR3 runs 14 residues. Germline V gene data show CDR1 as LNHDA and CDR2 as SQIVND (reference sequence). J was trimmed by 7 bases and V by 3 bases; bases with no gene match: 3.

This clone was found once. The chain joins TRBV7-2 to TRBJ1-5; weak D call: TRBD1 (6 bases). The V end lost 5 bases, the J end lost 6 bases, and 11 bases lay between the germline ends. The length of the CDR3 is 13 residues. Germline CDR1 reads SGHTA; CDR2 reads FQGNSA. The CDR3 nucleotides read TGTGCCAGCAGCACCCAAGGGGGTCAGCCCCAGCATTTT. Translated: CASSTQGGQPQHF.

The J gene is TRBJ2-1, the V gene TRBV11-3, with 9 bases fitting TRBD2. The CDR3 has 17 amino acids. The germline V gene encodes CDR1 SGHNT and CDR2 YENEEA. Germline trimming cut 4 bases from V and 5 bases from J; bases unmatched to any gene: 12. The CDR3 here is CASSSRLAANEDNEQFF. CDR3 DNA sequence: TGTGCCAGCAGCTCCCGACTAGCGGCAAATGAAGACAATGAGCAGTTCTTC.

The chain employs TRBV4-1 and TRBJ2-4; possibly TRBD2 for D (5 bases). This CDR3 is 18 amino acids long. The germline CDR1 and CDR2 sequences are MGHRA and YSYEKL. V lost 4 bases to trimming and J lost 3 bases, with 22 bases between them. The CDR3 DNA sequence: TGCGCCAGCAGCCGCCTGATCCCTCAAAAAGAGGGCAAAAACATTCAGTACTTC. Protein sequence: CASSRLIPQKEGKNIQYF.

The CDR3 protein is CATGLAGGPYEQYF. In DNA form, the CDR3 reads TGTGCCACGGGACTAGCGGGGGGGCCTTACGAGCAGTACTTC. The V gene is TRBV19, the J gene TRBJ2-7; the match to TRBD2 covers 16 bases. The CDR3 consists of 14 residues. The V gene end was trimmed by 10 bases and the J gene end by 4 bases; junction bases not matched to a gene: 4. Germline CDR1 reads LNHDA; CDR2 reads SQIVND (reference sequence). Filled out from reference TRBV19 and TRBJ2-7, the complete variable domain reads DGGITQSPKYLFRKEGQNVTLSCEQNLNHDAMYWYRQDPGQGLRLIYYSQIVNDFQKGDIAEGYSVSREKKESFPLTVTSAQKNPTAFYLCATGLAGGPYEQYFGPGTRLTVT.

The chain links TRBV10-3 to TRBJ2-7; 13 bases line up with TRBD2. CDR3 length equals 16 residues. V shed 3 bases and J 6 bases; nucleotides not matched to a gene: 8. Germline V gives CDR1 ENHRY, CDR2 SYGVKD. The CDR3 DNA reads TGTGCCATCAGTGATAAAGGACTAGCGGGAGCGTCCGAGCAGTACTTC. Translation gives CAISDKGLAGASEQYF.

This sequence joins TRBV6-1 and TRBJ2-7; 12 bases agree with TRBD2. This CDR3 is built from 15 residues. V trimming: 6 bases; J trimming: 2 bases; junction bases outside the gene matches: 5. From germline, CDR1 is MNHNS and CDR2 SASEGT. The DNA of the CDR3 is TGTGCCAGCAGCCCTACTAGCGGGAGGACCTACGAGCAGTACTTC. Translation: CASSPTSGRTYEQYF.

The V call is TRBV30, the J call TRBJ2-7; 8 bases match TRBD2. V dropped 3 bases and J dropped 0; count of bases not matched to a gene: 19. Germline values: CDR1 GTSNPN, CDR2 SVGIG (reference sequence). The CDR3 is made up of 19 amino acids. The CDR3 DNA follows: TGTGCCTGGAGGTCCCCAACGGCGGGAGGTATGACAGGCTCCTACGAGCAGTACTTC. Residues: CAWRSPTAGGMTGSYEQYF.

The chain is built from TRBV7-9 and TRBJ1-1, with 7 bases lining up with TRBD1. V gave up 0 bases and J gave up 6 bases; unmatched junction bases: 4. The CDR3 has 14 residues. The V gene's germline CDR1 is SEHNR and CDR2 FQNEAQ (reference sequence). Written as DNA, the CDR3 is TGTGCCAGCAGCTTAGCGCGAGGGGGCTCTGAAGCTTTCTTT. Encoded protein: CASSLARGGSEAFF.

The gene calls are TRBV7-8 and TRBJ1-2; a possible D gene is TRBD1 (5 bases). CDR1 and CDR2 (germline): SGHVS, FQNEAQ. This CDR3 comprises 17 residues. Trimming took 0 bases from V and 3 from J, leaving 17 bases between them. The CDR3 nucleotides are TGTGCCAGCAGCTTAGCGGCATCGGCAGGGTTTGACTATGGCTACACCTTC. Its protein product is CASSLAASAGFDYGYTF.

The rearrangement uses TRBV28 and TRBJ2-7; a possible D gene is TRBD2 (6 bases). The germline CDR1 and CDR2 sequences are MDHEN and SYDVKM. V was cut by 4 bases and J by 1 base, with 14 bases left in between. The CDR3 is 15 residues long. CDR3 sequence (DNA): TGTGCCAGCAGTTCTGAGGTCGCGGGGTCCTACGAGCAGTACTTC. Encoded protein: CASSSEVAGSYEQYF.

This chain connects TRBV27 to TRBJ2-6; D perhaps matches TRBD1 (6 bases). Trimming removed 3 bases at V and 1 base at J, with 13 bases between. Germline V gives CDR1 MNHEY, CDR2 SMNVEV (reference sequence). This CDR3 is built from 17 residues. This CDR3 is CASSFWTAASGANVLTF. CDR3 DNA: TGTGCCAGCAGTTTTTGGACAGCGGCTTCTGGGGCCAACGTCCTGACTTTC.